The 11 T cell receptor beta chains below were found in one sample sequenced in a study of cytomegalovirus exposure and HLA in healthy donors. The PCR made use of 60 Vbeta and 13 Jbeta primers. TCRdb keeps only in-frame clones here, not all; method: immunoSEQ multiplex PCR. The sample consists of more than 85,000 clones, roughly two thirds of them appearing once. Specimen: PBMCs. The receptors stem from a female donor in good health and CMV-seronegative.

The V and J genes are TRBV30 and TRBJ2-7, with D tentatively TRBD1 (5 bases). The CDR3 spans 13 residues. The V end was cut by 0 bases, the J end by 5 bases, with 11 bases between. Germline-derived CDR1 and CDR2 are GTSNPN and SVGIG (reference sequence). For the CDR3, the DNA is TGTGCCTGGAGTGTAAGGGGCCCCGACGAGCAGTACTTC. Encoded protein: CAWSVRGPDEQYF.

This clone was counted a few times. The CDR3 is CASSRDATRGEKLFF. Written as DNA, the CDR3 is TGTGCCAGCAGTCGCGACGCTACCCGAGGTGAAAAACTGTTTTTT. The gene calls are TRBV13 and TRBJ1-4; D is unresolved. Germline loops: CDR1 PRHDT, CDR2 FYEKMQ (reference sequence). The V and J ends lost 6 bases and 7 bases respectively, with 18 bases between them. The CDR3 is 15 residues long.

This sequence joins TRBV9 and TRBJ1-2; 7 positions match TRBD1. The CDR3 is 14 residues long. CDR1 and CDR2 from the germline V gene are SGDLS and YYNGEE. The V and J ends lost 3 bases and 1 base, in that order; junction bases with no gene match: 3. The CDR3 sequence is CASSEGQNNYGYTF. The DNA of the CDR3 is TGTGCCAGCAGCGAGGGACAGAATAACTATGGCTACACCTTC.

This chain joins TRBV11-3 and TRBJ2-7; the match to TRBD2 covers 14 bases. This CDR3 has 16 residues. The V gene end was trimmed by 5 bases and the J gene end by 4 bases; junction bases not matched to a gene: 7. The V gene's germline CDR1 is SGHNT and CDR2 YENEEA. CDR3: CASSPWGTSGGYEQYF. The CDR3 bases are TGTGCCAGCAGCCCCTGGGGGACTAGCGGGGGATACGAGCAGTACTTC.

This clone has just one count. This chain links TRBV28 with TRBJ1-5; no clear D. Per the germline V gene, CDR1 is MDHEN and CDR2 is SYDVKM. V was clipped by 4 bases and J by 9 bases, with 10 bases between them. The CDR3 contains 12 residues. CDR3 DNA: TGTGCCAGCAGTTCCGCCACTCGGCCCCAGCATTTT. Translating gives CASSSATRPQHF.

J is TRBJ1-1 and V is TRBV4-1, with 9 bases matching TRBD1. J was trimmed by 4 bases and V by 4 bases; bases with no gene match: 4. Germline V gene lookup returns CDR1 MGHRA and CDR2 YSYEKL. The CDR3 spans 14 residues. The CDR3 coding sequence is TGCGCCAGCAGCCTATTGACAGGGGGCACTGAAGCTTTCTTT. It codes for CASSLLTGGTEAFF.

Comment on this clone: Distinct nucleotide sequences in the sample also encode this CDR3. The rearrangement joins TRBV9 to TRBJ1-1; D is undetermined. This CDR3 comprises 13 residues. V dropped 0 bases and J dropped 7 bases, with 10 bases sitting between them. In germline, CDR1 is SGDLS, CDR2 YYNGEE. The CDR3 DNA follows: TGTGCCAGCAGCGTAGGGAGAGGTGGTGAAGCTTTCTTT. This gives the protein CASSVGRGGEAFF.

The gene calls are TRBV6-5 and TRBJ2-7, with TRBD1 identical over 9 bases. Trimming at V came to 0 bases and at J to 0 bases, leaving 3 bases not matched to a gene. This CDR3 has 16 amino acids. CDR1 is MNHEY, CDR2 SVGAGI, per germline. The CDR3 loop is CASSYSTGGASYEQYF. The DNA for the CDR3 is TGTGCCAGCAGTTACTCTACAGGGGGCGCCTCCTACGAGCAGTACTTC.

The gene calls are TRBV5-4 and TRBJ2-7; 10 nucleotides align to TRBD2. The CDR3 consists of 15 residues. Unmatched junction bases numbered 10, after V lost 5 bases and J lost 5 bases. Germline assignment: CDR1 SGHNT and CDR2 YYREEE (reference sequence). The CDR3 here is CASRPDSGGFHEQYF. CDR3 nucleotide sequence: TGTGCCAGCAGGCCCGATAGCGGGGGGTTTCACGAGCAGTACTTC. Drawing the rest from reference TRBV5-4 and TRBJ2-7, the complete variable domain is ETGVTQSPTHLIKTRGQQVTLRCSSQSGHNTVSWYQQALGQGPQFIFQYYREEENGRGNFPPRFSGLQFPNYSSELNVNALELDDSALYLCASRPDSGGFHEQYFGPGTRLTVT.

The chain combines TRBV14 with TRBJ1-1; tentatively, D is TRBD1 (6 bases). This CDR3 is 16 amino acids long. Per the germline V gene, CDR1 is SGHDN and CDR2 is FVKESK. Trimming left V 6 bases short and J 0 bases short, with 17 bases between. The CDR3 DNA reads as TGTGCCAGCAGTCCGACGACAGGAAACATGAACACTGAAGCTTTCTTT. Residues: CASSPTTGNMNTEAFF.

On this clone itself: At one of its ends the junction is not consistent with the germline gene, which may arise from a read error. V usage is TRBV6-1 and J usage is TRBJ1-2; unclear D gene. CDR3 size: 14 residues. Per the germline V gene, CDR1 is MNHNS and CDR2 is SASEGT. CDR3 sequence (DNA): TGTGCCTCTATGTCTGCCACCAGAAACTATGGGTACACCTTC. As protein: CASMSATRNYGYTF.